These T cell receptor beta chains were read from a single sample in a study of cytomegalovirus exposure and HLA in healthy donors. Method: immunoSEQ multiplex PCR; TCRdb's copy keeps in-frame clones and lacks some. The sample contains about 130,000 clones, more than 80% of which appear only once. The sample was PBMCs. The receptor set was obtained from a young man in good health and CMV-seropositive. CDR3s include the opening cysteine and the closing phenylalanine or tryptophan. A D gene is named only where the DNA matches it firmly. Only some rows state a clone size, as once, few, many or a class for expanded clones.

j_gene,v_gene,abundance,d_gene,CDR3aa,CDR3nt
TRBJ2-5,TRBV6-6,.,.,CASSYSQIQETQYF,TGTGCCAGCAGTTACTCTCAGATCCAAGAGACCCAGTACTTC
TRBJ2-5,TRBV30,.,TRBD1,CAWSVTGGAGETQYF,TGTGCCTGGAGTGTAACAGGGGGCGCAGGGGAGACCCAGTACTTC
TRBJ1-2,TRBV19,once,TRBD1,CASSAGQGAGRGYTF,TGTGCCAGTAGTGCCGGACAGGGGGCGGGAAGAGGCTACACCTTC
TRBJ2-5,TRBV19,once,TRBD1,CASSERGPGLQETQYF,TGTGCCAGTAGTGAGAGGGGGCCCGGTCTCCAAGAGACCCAGTACTTC
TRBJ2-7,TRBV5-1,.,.,CASRSVYEQYF,TGCGCCAGCAGGAGTGTTTACGAGCAGTACTTC
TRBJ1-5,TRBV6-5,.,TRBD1,CASSTDRAGQPQHF,TGTGCCAGCAGTACGGACAGGGCAGGGCAGCCCCAGCATTTT
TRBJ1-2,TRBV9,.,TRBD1,CASSVGGTGVWGYTF,TGTGCCAGCAGCGTCGGGGGGACAGGGGTTTGGGGCTACACCTTC
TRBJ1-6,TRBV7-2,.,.,CASSQIGKSSYNSPLHF,TGTGCCAGCAGCCAAATCGGGAAAAGCTCCTATAATTCACCCCTCCACTTT
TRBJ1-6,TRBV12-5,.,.,CASGLTGAVSPLHF,TGTGCTAGTGGTTTAACTGGGGCCGTTTCACCCCTCCACTTT
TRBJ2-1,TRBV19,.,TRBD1,CASSLRQGQGTSKRQFF,TGTGCCAGTAGTCTCCGGCAAGGACAGGGGACAAGCAAGCGGCAGTTCTTC
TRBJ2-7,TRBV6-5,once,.,CASSTYFSGIEQYF,TGTGCCAGCAGTACCTACTTCTCGGGGATCGAGCAGTACTTC
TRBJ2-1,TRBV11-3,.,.,CASSLDRGGSNEQFF,TGTGCCAGCAGCTTAGATCGAGGGGGAAGCAATGAGCAGTTCTTC
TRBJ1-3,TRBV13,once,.,CASSLETGFLSGNTIYF,TGTGCCAGCAGCTTAGAAACAGGTTTTCTCTCTGGAAACACCATATATTTT
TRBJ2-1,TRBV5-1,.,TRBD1,CASSLTGGRVNEQFF,TGCGCCAGCAGCTTGACAGGGGGTCGGGTGAATGAGCAGTTCTTC
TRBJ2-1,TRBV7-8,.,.,CASSSGVAFNEQFF,TGTGCCAGCAGCTCAGGGGTTGCCTTCAATGAGCAGTTCTTC
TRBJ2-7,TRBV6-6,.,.,CASSFYSRGSREQYF,TGTGCCAGCAGTTTTTACTCCAGAGGGTCACGCGAGCAGTACTTC
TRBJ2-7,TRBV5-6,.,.,CASSPPMHNRASYEQYF,TGTGCCAGCAGCCCCCCGATGCACAACAGGGCATCCTACGAGCAGTACTTC
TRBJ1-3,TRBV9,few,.,CASSASSGNTIYF,TGTGCCAGCAGCGCCAGCTCTGGAAACACCATATATTTT
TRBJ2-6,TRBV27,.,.,CASSPYRGLQSGANVLTF,TGTGCCAGCAGCCCCTACAGGGGACTTCAATCTGGGGCCAACGTCCTGACTTTC
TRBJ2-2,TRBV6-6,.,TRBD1,CASSPGQGWNTGELFF,TGTGCCAGCAGCCCCGGACAGGGGTGGAACACCGGGGAGCTGTTTTTT
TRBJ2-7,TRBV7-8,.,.,CASSPSSYEQYF,TGTGCCAGCAGCCCCAGCTCCTACGAGCAGTACTTC
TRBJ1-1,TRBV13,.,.,CASSFPSLSNTEAFF,TGTGCCAGCAGCTTCCCCTCTCTATCAAACACTGAAGCTTTCTTT
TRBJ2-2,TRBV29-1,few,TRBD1,CSAANWDRDTGELFF,TGCAGCGCCGCCAATTGGGACAGGGACACCGGGGAGCTGTTTTTT
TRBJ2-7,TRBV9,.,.,CASSAGRGDEQYF,TGTGCCAGCAGCGCGGGGCGGGGTGATGAGCAGTACTTC
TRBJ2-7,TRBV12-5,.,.,CASAPGGTGIHEQYF,TGTGCTAGTGCCCCGGGAGGGACAGGGATCCACGAGCAGTACTTC
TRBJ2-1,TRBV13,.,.,CASSLTRQAGGLSYNEQFF,TGTGCCAGCAGCTTAACGAGGCAGGCTGGAGGACTCTCCTACAATGAGCAGTTCTTC
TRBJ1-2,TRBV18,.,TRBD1,CASSLQGVANYGYTF,TGTGCCAGCTCACTGCAGGGGGTAGCTAACTATGGCTACACCTTC
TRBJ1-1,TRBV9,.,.,CASSVDQGTEAFF,TGTGCCAGCAGCGTAGACCAGGGCACTGAAGCTTTCTTT
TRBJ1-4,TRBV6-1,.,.,CASSDLEGGVGEKLFF,TGTGCCAGCAGTGATTTGGAAGGCGGAGTTGGGGAAAAACTGTTTTTT
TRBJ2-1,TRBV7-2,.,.,CASSLWAPSQVTSEQFF,TGTGCCAGCAGCTTATGGGCCCCTTCCCAGGTCACATCTGAGCAGTTCTTC
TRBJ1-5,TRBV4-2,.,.,CASSQDLGGDGPQHF,TGTGCCAGCAGCCAAGATCTTGGGGGCGATGGGCCCCAGCATTTT
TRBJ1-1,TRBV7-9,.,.,CASRAASAGTEAFF,TGTGCCAGTAGGGCGGCCTCCGCGGGCACTGAAGCTTTCTTT
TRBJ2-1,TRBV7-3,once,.,CASSFGGSRDEQFF,TGTGCCAGCAGCTTCGGGGGTAGCCGGGATGAGCAGTTCTTC